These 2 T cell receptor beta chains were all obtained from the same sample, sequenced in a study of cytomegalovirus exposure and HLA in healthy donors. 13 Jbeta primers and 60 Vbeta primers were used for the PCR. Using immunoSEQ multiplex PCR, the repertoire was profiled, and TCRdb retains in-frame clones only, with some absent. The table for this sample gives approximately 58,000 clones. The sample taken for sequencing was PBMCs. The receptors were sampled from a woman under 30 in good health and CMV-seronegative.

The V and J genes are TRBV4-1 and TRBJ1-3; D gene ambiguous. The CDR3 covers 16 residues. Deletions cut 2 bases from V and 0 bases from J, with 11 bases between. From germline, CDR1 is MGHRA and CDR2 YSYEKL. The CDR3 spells CASSQLHLSSGNTIYF. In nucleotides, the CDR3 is TGCGCCAGCAGCCAACTTCATTTGAGCTCTGGAAACACCATATATTTT.

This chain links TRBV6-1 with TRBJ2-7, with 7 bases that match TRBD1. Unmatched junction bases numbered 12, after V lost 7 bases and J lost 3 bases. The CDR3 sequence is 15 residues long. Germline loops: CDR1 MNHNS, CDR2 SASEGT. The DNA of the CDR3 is TGTGCCAGCACAGAGGGGTCGGGACAGAACTACGAGCAGTACTTC. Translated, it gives CASTEGSGQNYEQYF.